The entry that follows covers one T cell receptor beta chain sequence. Trimming took off 5 bases at V and 5 bases at J, with 9 bases between the two ends. The CDR3 has 12 amino acids. Germline assignment: CDR1 SGHTA and CDR2 FQGNSA. This sample is part of a study of blood T cell repertoires in COVID-19. Measured with immunoSEQ multiplex PCR; TCRdb has only the in-frame clones, and not every one. This sample has about 420,000 clones, with 70% to 90% found just once. The rearrangement uses TRBV7-2 and TRBJ2-5; the D gene is possibly TRBD1 (6 bases). The sequencing sample was made of peripheral blood. This TCR came from a man in his late teens or twenties with COVID-19, enrolled during active disease. The CDR3 DNA reads as TGTGCCAGCAGCGGCCAGGGGGAGACCCAGTACTTC. Residues: CASSGQGETQYF.